The clone carrying this T cell receptor beta chain was recorded at least ten times. No antigen is known for it. This sample is drawn from a study of CD8 T cells in ankylosing spondylitis. Overall study findings and caveats: The study looked at matched synovial fluid samples from ankylosing spondylitis patients. Disease-linked clones were reported to be significantly enriched there. Past research had described some motif variants in reactive arthritis synovial fluid and blood.

Making use of molecular barcodes, quantitative 5'-RACE generated TCR beta libraries. TCRdb used MiXCR to reprocess the 5' RACE reads, holding one entry per CDR3 protein. The sample records approximately 88,000 distinct CDR3 sequences, 8.8% being singletons. Sequenced input: blood, either unsorted or a sorted T cell fraction (not recorded which). This TCR was recovered from a male donor with ankylosing spondylitis or in good health (not recorded which).

Here the CDR3 reads CASIFRRGGYGYTF. The CDR3 bases are TGTGCCAGCATATTTCGGAGAGGGGGGTATGGCTACACCTTC. V is TRBV28 and J is TRBJ1-2; D might be TRBD1 (6 bases). There are 14 residues in the CDR3. Germline CDR1 and CDR2: MDHEN and SYDVKM. Trimming took 7 bases from V and 5 from J, leaving 17 bases between them.